Below are 15 T cell receptor beta chains sequenced from a single sample in a study of graft-versus-host responses after intestinal transplantation. Profiled with immunoSEQ multiplex PCR; TCRdb holds only in-frame clones, not every one. The sample consists of about 24,000 clones, roughly 42% of them appearing once. This material consisted of alloreactive CD4+ T cells from a mixed lymphocyte reaction culture, taken before intestinal transplant. The subset is: CFSE-low proliferating T cells sorted from roughly 6-day pre-transplant mixed lymphocyte reaction (GvH or HvG direction). These receptor sequences come from a human patient who received an intestinal transplant.

This chain connects TRBV5-4 to TRBJ2-3; 13 bases are a match to TRBD2. The V segment lost 3 bases and the J segment 5 bases; nucleotides outside the gene matches: 9. The V gene's germline CDR1 is SGHNT and CDR2 YYREEE (reference sequence). The CDR3 totals 17 residues. The CDR3: CASSSGLAGPWGDTQYF. The CDR3 DNA follows: TGTGCCAGCAGCTCGGGACTAGCGGGGCCCTGGGGAGATACGCAGTATTTT.

The chain is built from TRBV7-8 and TRBJ1-2; TRBD1 matches at 7 bases. The CDR3 totals 17 residues. Germline loops: CDR1 SGHVS, CDR2 FQNEAQ. V shed 5 bases, J shed 4 bases, and the junction held 16 bases outside the gene matches. CDR3: CASSIRTGTENTYGYTF. The CDR3 DNA follows: TGTGCCAGCAGCATTCGTACCGGGACAGAAAACACCTATGGCTACACCTTC.

This clone was recorded a few times. The rearrangement uses TRBV6-5 and TRBJ1-2, with no clear D. The V gene lost 0 bases and the J gene lost 7 bases, with 12 bases spanning the gap. The CDR3 totals 14 residues. Germline CDR1 reads MNHEY; CDR2 reads SVGAGI. The CDR3 loop reads CASSYSTRARGYTF. DNA of the CDR3: TGTGCCAGCAGTTACTCGACGAGGGCTCGTGGCTACACCTTC.

V and J are TRBV7-8 and TRBJ1-1; D remains unclear. Trimming pared 3 bases from V and 0 bases from J, leaving 5 bases between. This CDR3 is 13 amino acids long. Germline CDR1 SGHVS, CDR2 FQNEAQ. The CDR3 region is CASSFSLNTEAFF. DNA of the CDR3: TGTGCCAGCAGCTTTAGCTTGAACACTGAAGCTTTCTTT.

CDR3 in DNA: TGTGCCAGCAGCGTAGGCCTAGCGGGCTACGAGCAGTACTTC. This gives the protein CASSVGLAGYEQYF. The chain joins TRBV9 to TRBJ2-7; 8 bases fit TRBD2. Trimming cost V 0 bases and J 3 bases; bases outside gene matches: 2. CDR3 size: 14 residues. Germline V gene sequence: CDR1 SGDLS, CDR2 YYNGEE.

This clone was detected only a few times. V and J are TRBV5-6 and TRBJ2-7; the D gene is possibly TRBD2 (5 bases). The CDR3 sequence is 15 residues long. Looked up from germline, CDR1 is SGHDT and CDR2 is YYEEEE. The V end lost 1 base, the J end lost 2 bases, and 13 bases lay between the germline ends. CDR3 in DNA: TGTGCCAGCAGCTTGTTTGGACTGTCCCCCTACGAGCAGTACTTC. Its protein is CASSLFGLSPYEQYF. The whole variable domain, filled in from reference TRBV5-6 and TRBJ2-7, reads DAGVTQSPTHLIKTRGQQVTLRCSPKSGHDTVSWYQQALGQGPQFIFQYYEEEERQRGNFPDRFSGHQFPNYSSELNVNALLLGDSALYLCASSLFGLSPYEQYFGPGTRLTVT.

This clone came up a few times. The chain joins TRBV6-1 to TRBJ2-1; 13 bases match TRBD2. The V gene's germline CDR1 is MNHNS and CDR2 SASEGT. The CDR3 has 15 residues. V shed 1 base and J 7 bases; nucleotides not matched to a gene: 1. The CDR3 region is CASSEGTSGRNEQFF. The CDR3, as DNA: TGTGCCAGCAGTGAAGGGACTAGCGGGAGAAATGAGCAGTTCTTC.

The CDR3 nucleotides read TGTGCCAGCAGTAATGAACAGGGGAAAAATTCACCCCTCCACTTT. It translates to CASSNEQGKNSPLHF. J is TRBJ1-6 and V is TRBV2; 7 nucleotides agree with TRBD1. The CDR3 is made up of 15 amino acids. V was pared by 5 bases and J by 7 bases, with 8 bases of the junction left unmatched. The germline V gene has CDR1 SNHLY and CDR2 FYNNEI. The variable domain in full, completed from reference TRBV2 and TRBJ1-6, reads EPEVTQTPSHQVTQMGQEVILRCVPISNHLYFYWYRQILGQKVEFLVSFYNNEISEKSEIFDDQFSVERPDGSNFTLKIRSTKLEDSAMYFCASSNEQGKNSPLHFGNGTRLTVT.

This chain links TRBV11-3 with TRBJ1-1, with D possibly matching TRBD1 (5 bases). The CDR3 extends over 14 amino acids. Trimming took off 3 bases at V and 1 base at J, with 9 bases between the two ends. The germline CDR1 and CDR2 sequences are SGHNT and YENEEA. CDR3 coding DNA: TGTGCCAGCAGCTTTTCCGGACAGAACACTGAAGCTTTCTTT. Translated: CASSFSGQNTEAFF.

The chain combines TRBV28 with TRBJ2-1; D remains unclear. Germline V CDR1 and CDR2: MDHEN, SYDVKM. This CDR3 contains 11 residues. V was clipped by 6 bases and J by 4 bases, with 4 bases between them. The CDR3 reads CASRQYNEQFF. DNA for the CDR3: TGTGCCAGCAGACAATACAATGAGCAGTTCTTC.

As DNA, the CDR3 is TGTGCCAGCAGCTCCCAGGGGGAGAATTCACCCCTCCACTTT. Translating it yields CASSSQGENSPLHF. V gene TRBV7-9 combines with J gene TRBJ1-6, with TRBD1 matching over 7 bases. V lost 4 bases, J lost 7 bases, and 4 bases stayed unmatched. Germline V gene lookup returns CDR1 SEHNR and CDR2 FQNEAQ (reference sequence). The CDR3 runs 14 residues.

The chain has TRBV9 and TRBJ1-2; D unresolved. This CDR3 is built from 12 residues. In germline, CDR1 is SGDLS, CDR2 YYNGEE. Trimming removed 7 bases from V and 1 base from J, with 8 bases in between. CDR3 sequence reads: CASGEYNYGYTF. The CDR3 DNA sequence: TGTGCCAGCGGAGAATATAACTATGGCTACACCTTC.

This clone was observed a handful of times. The chain is built from TRBV2 and TRBJ1-6, with 8 bases identical to TRBD1. The CDR3 extends over 12 amino acids. With 10 bases clipped from V and 7 bases from J, the junction kept 3 bases outside the gene matches. Germline CDR1 is SNHLY and CDR2 is FYNNEI. Here the CDR3 reads CATRTGNSPLHF. DNA for the CDR3: TGTGCCACCAGGACAGGGAATTCACCCCTCCACTTT.

This clone turned up a few times. The chain couples TRBV6-1 to TRBJ1-6, with 7 bases aligning to TRBD1. Germline-derived CDR1 and CDR2 are MNHNS and SASEGT. The V and J ends lost 4 bases and 11 bases, in that order; junction bases with no gene match: 8. The CDR3 covers 14 residues. The CDR3 sequence: CASSVTGAVTPLHF. The CDR3 DNA reads TGTGCCAGCAGTGTAACAGGGGCAGTGACACCCCTCCACTTT.

This clone was seen a few times. This chain uses TRBV6-5 with TRBJ1-2; 7 nucleotides line up with TRBD1. V shed 5 bases and J 4 bases; nucleotides not matched to a gene: 10. The germline V gene encodes CDR1 MNHEY and CDR2 SVGAGI. This CDR3 spans 15 amino acids. CDR3 sequence: CASSRVQGIGYGYTF. Here the CDR3 DNA reads TGTGCCAGCAGTCGAGTACAGGGGATCGGCTATGGCTACACCTTC.